This entry lists 3 T cell receptor beta chains sequenced from one sample in a study of graft-versus-host responses after intestinal transplantation. Clones were sequenced by immunoSEQ multiplex PCR, and TCRdb holds only the in-frame ones, with some missing. The sample records over 75,000 clones, 86% being singletons. The material was PBMCs, obtained 255 days after intestinal transplant. The receptor source for this set is a human patient who received an intestinal transplant, so some T cells may come from the graft donor.

The chain employs TRBV27 and TRBJ2-7; 8 bases line up with TRBD1. The trim removed 11 bases at V and 3 bases at J, leaving 12 bases unmatched. This CDR3 has 14 amino acids. Per germline, CDR1 MNHEY and CDR2 SMNVEV (reference sequence). This CDR3 reads CASSPGQAYYEQYF. In DNA form, the CDR3 reads TGTGCCTCCTCCCCGGGACAGGCATACTACGAGCAGTACTTC.

This rearrangement joins TRBV5-4 to TRBJ2-1, with D perhaps TRBD2 (5 bases). V was trimmed by 2 bases and J by 6 bases, leaving 6 bases between them. CDR3 length equals 12 residues. CDR1 is SGHNT and CDR2 is YYREEE in the germline V gene (reference sequence). The CDR3 here is CASSFTSNEQFF. CDR3 in DNA: TGTGCCAGCAGCTTTACTAGCAATGAGCAGTTCTTC. Full variable domain (rest looked up from reference TRBV5-4 and TRBJ2-1): ETGVTQSPTHLIKTRGQQVTLRCSSQSGHNTVSWYQQALGQGPQFIFQYYREEENGRGNFPPRFSGLQFPNYSSELNVNALELDDSALYLCASSFTSNEQFFGPGTRLTVL.

The chain couples TRBV7-8 to TRBJ1-2, with TRBD1 matching over 9 bases. V lost 3 bases and J lost 2; bases outside the gene matches: 1. Germline CDR1 and CDR2: SGHVS and FQNEAQ. There are 14 residues in the CDR3. CDR3 nucleotide sequence: TGTGCCAGCAGCTTGGACAGGGGCAACTATGGCTACACCTTC. It yields the protein CASSLDRGNYGYTF. The full variable domain, rest sourced from reference TRBV7-8 and TRBJ1-2, is GAGVSQSPRYKVAKRGQDVALRCDPISGHVSLFWYQQALGQGPEFLTYFQNEAQLDKSGLPSDRFFAERPEGSVSTLKIQRTQQEDSAVYLCASSLDRGNYGYTFGSGTRLTVV.